This T cell receptor (beta chain) was sequenced in a study of cytotoxic CD8 clonotypes in ibrutinib-treated CLL. The CDR3 has 15 amino acids. Trimming left V 1 base short and J 2 bases short, with 11 bases between. CDR1 SGHDN and CDR2 FVKESK come from the germline V gene. Sequenced by immunoSEQ multiplex PCR; TCRdb stores in-frame clones only, minus some. The table includes more than 10,000 clones, 65% to 85% detected once. The sequence was collected from a human donor with chronic lymphocytic leukemia. The chain couples TRBV14 to TRBJ1-2; D unresolved. Sample: PBMCs, taken at disease progression, from a patient treated with ibrutinib. The CDR3 DNA follows: TGTGCCAGCAGCCAAGGGGTGCGGGGAAACTATGGCTACACCTTC. Translated: CASSQGVRGNYGYTF.